This TCR beta chain was profiled in a study of blood T cell repertoires in COVID-19. Sequencing used immunoSEQ multiplex PCR; TCRdb keeps in-frame clones, though not all of them. Altogether about 310,000 clones are present, roughly 90% being singletons, with the ten largest covering less than 9.5%. CDR1 and CDR2 (germline): LGHNA, YSLEER. This CDR3 is 16 amino acids long. With 3 bases removed from V and 8 bases from J, the gap between germline ends came to 22 bases. Input material: PBMCs or T cells enriched from blood (not recorded which). The rearrangement uses TRBV4-3 and TRBJ1-2; unclear D gene. The source is a woman aged 25 to 45 who had recovered from COVID-19. CDR3 sequence (DNA): TGCGCCAGCAGCCAGACGGAGTCGTCTGGGAGTTGGGGCTACACCTTC. Encoded protein: CASSQTESSGSWGYTF.